Below are 25 T cell receptor beta chains sequenced from a single sample in a study of identical twins (dated by TCRdb to the mid-2010s). The library relied on 5' RACE. The run used an Illumina HiSeq 2000. TCRdb passed the public sequencing reads through fastp at Q25 and MiXCR, retaining productive beta sequences. Identical CDR3 protein sequences are pooled into one entry, listed with their most common genes and DNA. The sample table contains some 790,000 distinct CDR3 sequences; only one count was recorded for about 18% of them. 10% to 15% of the sample is taken by the ten largest. This same sample was also part of a study on T cells expressing NK-cell markers.

Sequencing was done on a sample of PBMCs. The origin of the receptors is a woman in her late teens or twenties in good health.

This clonotype was counted a few times. V is TRBV20-1 and J is TRBJ1-2; D is unresolved. This CDR3 region has 9 residues. V lost 3 bases, J lost 8 bases, and 4 bases lay in between. Germline-derived CDR1 and CDR2 are DFQATT and SNEGSKA (reference sequence). The CDR3 here is CSARSGYTF. For the CDR3, the DNA is TGCAGTGCTAGGTCGGGCTACACCTTC.

The chain links TRBV20-1 to TRBJ2-7, with D possibly being TRBD1 (5 bases). Germline V CDR1 and CDR2: DFQATT, SNEGSKA (reference sequence). This CDR3 has 14 amino acids. Trimming stripped 6 bases from V and 5 bases from J, with 20 bases between. CDR3 DNA sequence: TGCAGTGCCAATCGTGGGGCCTCGGGTGACGAGCAGTACTTC. Translation: CSANRGASGDEQYF.

V is TRBV7-6 and J is TRBJ2-3; 7 nucleotides agree with TRBD2. After removal of 6 bases from V and 0 bases from J, the junction contained 6 bases not matched to a gene. CDR1 is SGHVS, CDR2 FNYEAQ, per germline. The CDR3 length is 15 residues. The CDR3, as DNA: TGTGCCAGCAGACCGACTAGCCTAAGCACAGATACGCAGTATTTT. Translating gives CASRPTSLSTDTQYF.

This clonotype was picked up many times. The chain combines TRBV12-3 or TRBV12-4 with TRBJ1-1; no clear D gene. V lost 6 bases, J lost 0 bases, and 5 bases lay in between. This CDR3 spans 12 amino acids. In nucleotides, the CDR3 is TGTGCCAGCAGGAGCTTGAACACTGAAGCTTTCTTT. Protein product: CASRSLNTEAFF.

This clonotype occurred a few times. The chain combines TRBV6-2 or TRBV6-3 with TRBJ2-7; D is perhaps TRBD2 (5 bases). Germline V lookup: CDR1 MNHEY, CDR2 SVGEGT. CDR3 length: 14 amino acids. V shed 6 bases and J shed 4 bases, with 16 bases lying between them. CDR3 amino acids: CASRTRDPTYEQYF. The CDR3 DNA sequence: TGTGCCAGCAGGACCCGGGATCCTACTTACGAGCAGTACTTC.

This rearrangement joins TRBV20-1 to TRBJ2-1; unclear D gene. The ends were cut back, 3 bases at V and 7 bases at J, with 7 bases in the middle. The CDR3 loop spans 11 amino acids. The germline V gene has CDR1 DFQATT and CDR2 SNEGSKA (reference sequence). DNA of the CDR3: TGCAGTGCTAGGAGGTCGAATGAGCAGTTCTTC. It codes for CSARRSNEQFF.

The chain employs TRBV7-3 and TRBJ2-1; 8 nucleotides align to TRBD1. V lost 5 bases to trimming and J lost 7 bases; unmatched junction nucleotides: 10. This CDR3 spans 15 amino acids. In germline, CDR1 is SGHTA, CDR2 FQGTGA. The CDR3 DNA reads as TGTGCCAGCAGCCCGAACAGGGGGAGTCTAAATGAGCAGTTCTTC. Its protein product is CASSPNRGSLNEQFF.

The chain couples TRBV20-1 to TRBJ2-1; 11 nucleotides align to TRBD2. CDR1 and CDR2 from the germline V gene are DFQATT and SNEGSKA (reference sequence). CDR3 length: 12 amino acids. V was pared by 8 bases and J by 6 bases, with 3 bases of the junction left unmatched. The CDR3 DNA sequence: TGCAGTACTGGGACTAGCGGCAATGAGCAGTTCTTC. Encoded protein: CSTGTSGNEQFF.

This clonotype was seen a handful of times. In DNA, the CDR3 is TGTGCCAGCAGCTTAGGGACAGGGGTAGAGACCCAGTACTTC. The encoded protein is CASSLGTGVETQYF. The chain uses TRBV7-2 and TRBJ2-5; 9 bases are shared with TRBD1. The ends lost 1 base at V and 4 bases at J; junction bases unmatched: 1. The CDR3 length is 14 residues. Germline CDR1 and CDR2: SGHTA and FQGNSA. Together with reference TRBV7-2 and TRBJ2-5, the CDR3 gives the full variable domain: GAGVSQSPSNKVTEKGKDVELRCDPISGHTALYWYRQSLGQGLEFLIYFQGNSAPDKSGLPSDRFSAERTGGSVSTLTIQRTQQEDSAVYLCASSLGTGVETQYFGPGTRLLVL.

This clonotype was observed a few times. J is TRBJ2-1 and V is TRBV7-2; D is unresolved. The CDR3 is made up of 15 amino acids. V was trimmed by 1 base and J by 2 bases, leaving 9 bases between them. Germline V gives CDR1 SGHTA, CDR2 FQGNSA. DNA for the CDR3: TGTGCCAGCAGCTTAGAACTGGCTACCTACAATGAGCAGTTCTTC. Amino acid sequence: CASSLELATYNEQFF.

This clonotype was seen many times. This chain links TRBV20-1 with TRBJ2-3, with no clear D. Between the trimmed V and J ends, which lost 3 bases and 0 bases, there was a span of 13 bases. The CDR3 extends over 15 amino acids. CDR1 is DFQATT and CDR2 is SNEGSKA in the germline V gene (reference sequence). CDR3 region: CSARSPLVSTDTQYF. In DNA, the CDR3 is TGCAGTGCTAGGAGCCCGTTAGTGAGCACAGATACGCAGTATTTT.

This clonotype was seen a handful of times. The CDR3 spells CASTPGRSGFTDTQYF. The CDR3 DNA is TGTGCCAGCACCCCAGGCCGTAGCGGGTTCACAGATACGCAGTATTTT. The rearrangement links TRBV13 to TRBJ2-3, with TRBD2 matching 7 bases. The CDR3 extends over 16 amino acids. The germline CDR1 and CDR2 sequences are PRHDT and FYEKMQ (reference sequence). With 7 bases clipped from V and 2 bases from J, the junction kept 12 bases outside the gene matches.

This clonotype appeared many times. The genes are TRBV7-9 and TRBJ2-7; TRBD2 might be the D (6 bases). The germline CDR1 and CDR2 sequences are SEHNR and FQNEAQ (reference sequence). The CDR3 consists of 13 residues. The ends were cut back, 5 bases at V and 3 bases at J, with 11 bases in the middle. The DNA of the CDR3 is TGTGCCAGCAGCCGGGAGTCCCTCTACGAGCAGTACTTC. The encoded protein is CASSRESLYEQYF.

This clonotype was observed a few times. V usage is TRBV18 and J usage is TRBJ1-1; weak D call: TRBD1 (6 bases). The germline V gene has CDR1 KGHSH and CDR2 LQKENI. V lost 3 bases, J lost 1 base, and 12 bases lay in between. The CDR3 has 15 amino acids. The CDR3 here is CASSPSIRGNTEAFF. DNA of the CDR3: TGTGCCAGCTCACCGAGTATCAGGGGGAACACTGAAGCTTTCTTT.

The chain carries TRBV20-1 and TRBJ2-2; 7 bases match TRBD2. Germline-derived CDR1 and CDR2 are DFQATT and SNEGSKA (reference sequence). V shed 4 bases and J 6 bases; nucleotides not matched to a gene: 11. This CDR3 spans 15 amino acids. The CDR3 DNA sequence: TGCAGTGCTACAAATAAAGCGGGATCGGCCGGGGAGCTGTTTTTT. Protein: CSATNKAGSAGELFF.

This clonotype showed up just a few times. The V and J genes are TRBV7-3 and TRBJ2-2; D perhaps matches TRBD1 (5 bases). V was pared by 2 bases and J by 0 bases, with 10 bases between. The germline CDR1 and CDR2 sequences are SGHTA and FQGTGA. CDR3 length: 16 amino acids. The CDR3 DNA sequence: TGTGCCAGCAGCTTACAGGGCCTAGCGAACACCGGGGAGCTGTTTTTT. It translates to CASSLQGLANTGELFF.

This clonotype has only a few counts. The CDR3 coding sequence is TGCAGCGCCAGGGACACCATCTACGAGCAGTACTTC. Protein sequence: CSARDTIYEQYF. This chain uses TRBV29-1 with TRBJ2-7; D possibly corresponds to TRBD1 (6 bases). The germline V gene encodes CDR1 SQVTM and CDR2 ANQGSEA. The V end lost 7 bases, the J end lost 3 bases, and 13 bases lay between the germline ends. The CDR3 runs 12 residues.

This clonotype was picked up a small number of times. The rearrangement uses TRBV7-9 and TRBJ2-7; maybe TRBD1 (6 bases). CDR3 size: 14 residues. Looked up from germline, CDR1 is SEHNR and CDR2 is FQNEAQ (reference sequence). With 5 bases removed from V and 3 bases from J, the gap between germline ends came to 14 bases. The CDR3 DNA reads TGTGCCAGCAGCCCACCAGACAGGAGCTACGAGCAGTACTTC. Translating it yields CASSPPDRSYEQYF. Full variable domain (rest looked up from reference TRBV7-9 and TRBJ2-7): DTGVSQNPRHKITKRGQNVTFRCDPISEHNRLYWYRQTLGQGPEFLTYFQNEAQLEKSRLLSDRFSAERPKGSFSTLEIQRTEQGDSAMYLCASSPPDRSYEQYFGPGTRLTVT.

The chain is built from TRBV5-1 and TRBJ2-1; D might be TRBD1 (6 bases). The CDR3 length is 15 residues. Trimming took 4 bases from V and 2 from J, leaving 13 bases between them. Germline CDR1 SGHRS, CDR2 YFSETQ. The CDR3 sequence is CASSVAGVPYNEQFF. CDR3 DNA sequence: TGCGCCAGCAGCGTGGCAGGGGTTCCCTACAATGAGCAGTTCTTC. Full variable domain (outside the CDR3, taken from reference TRBV5-1 and TRBJ2-1): KAGVTQTPRYLIKTRGQQVTLSCSPISGHRSVSWYQQTPGQGLQFLFEYFSETQRNKGNFPGRFSGRQFSNSRSEMNVSTLELGDSALYLCASSVAGVPYNEQFFGPGTRLTVL.

This clonotype was observed a few times. The chain employs TRBV12-3 or TRBV12-4 and TRBJ2-2; tentatively, D is TRBD2 (6 bases). This CDR3 is built from 16 residues. Between the trimmed V and J ends, which lost 10 bases and 2 bases, there was a span of 20 bases. The CDR3 nucleotides are TGTGCCATCTTATTCGGTACTAGCTTTAACACCGGGGAGCTGTTTTTT. It yields the protein CAILFGTSFNTGELFF.

This clonotype was seen only a few times. This chain uses TRBV20-1 with TRBJ2-1, with TRBD2 matching 11 bases. The CDR3 is 15 amino acids. In germline, CDR1 is DFQATT, CDR2 SNEGSKA (reference sequence). J gave up 4 bases and V 5 bases, and 7 bases lay outside the gene matches. For the CDR3, the DNA is TGCAGTGCTGATGCAGCTAGCGGGGGGTACAATGAGCAGTTCTTC. As protein: CSADAASGGYNEQFF.

The chain has TRBV29-1 and TRBJ2-1; no clear D. The CDR3 has 12 residues. The germline V and J ends were trimmed by 2 bases and 7 bases, with 9 bases remaining between them. Germline-derived CDR1 and CDR2 are SQVTM and ANQGSEA. The CDR3 coding sequence is TGCAGCGTTGAATTTGGCCGGAATGAGCAGTTCTTC. It is translated as CSVEFGRNEQFF.

The DNA of the CDR3 is TGTGCCAGCAGTTACTCCTCAGGGCTTCTCACCTTC. This translates into CASSYSSGLLTF. The rearrangement links TRBV6-5 to TRBJ1-2; D might be TRBD1 (5 bases). Deletions cut 0 bases from V and 13 bases from J, with 12 bases between. The germline gives CDR1 MNHEY, CDR2 SVGAGI. The CDR3 extends over 12 amino acids.

This clonotype was recorded a few times. V gene TRBV9 combines with J gene TRBJ2-5; D is perhaps TRBD1 or TRBD2 (5 bases each). Germline CDR1 reads SGDLS; CDR2 reads YYNGEE. V was shortened by 4 bases and J by 2 bases, with 12 bases between the two germline ends. This CDR3 is 14 amino acids long. The CDR3 spells CASSTGTQQETQYF. CDR3 in DNA: TGTGCCAGCAGCACTGGGACCCAGCAAGAGACCCAGTACTTC.

The sample holds a few counts of this clonotype. V gene TRBV7-9 combines with J gene TRBJ2-7; the D is unclear. Germline V gene data show CDR1 as SEHNR and CDR2 as FQNEAQ (reference sequence). With 4 bases removed from V and 5 bases from J, the gap between germline ends came to 15 bases. The CDR3 consists of 14 residues. In DNA, the CDR3 is TGTGCCAGCAGCTCGTACGGGCGTCCCCACGAGCAGTACTTC. This gives the protein CASSSYGRPHEQYF.